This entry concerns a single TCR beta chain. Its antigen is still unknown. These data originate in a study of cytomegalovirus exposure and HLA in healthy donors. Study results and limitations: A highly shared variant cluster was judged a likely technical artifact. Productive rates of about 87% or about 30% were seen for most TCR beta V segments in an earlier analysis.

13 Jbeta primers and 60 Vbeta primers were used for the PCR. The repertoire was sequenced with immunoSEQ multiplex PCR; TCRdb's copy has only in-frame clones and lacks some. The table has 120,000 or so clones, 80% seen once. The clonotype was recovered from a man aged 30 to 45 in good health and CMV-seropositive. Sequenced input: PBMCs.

The CDR3 region is CASRLAGTGELFF. The CDR3 DNA sequence: TGCGCCAGCAGGTTAGCCGGGACAGGCGAGCTGTTTTTT. The V gene is TRBV4-1, the J gene TRBJ2-2; TRBD1 aligns across 8 bases. CDR3 length: 13 residues. J was trimmed by 11 bases and V by 6 bases; bases with no gene match: 8. CDR1 is MGHRA, CDR2 YSYEKL, per germline.